A single sample is the source of the 3 T cell receptor beta chains below, sequenced in a study of cytomegalovirus exposure and HLA in healthy donors (TCRdb year 2017). Library preparation was by the immunoSEQ multiplex PCR assay. The multiplex PCR relied on a mix of 60 forward primers for TCR Vbeta segments and 13 reverse primers for TCR Jbeta segments. Entries here come from immuneACCESS through TCRdb and include only in-frame sequences with V and J called. Some clones fail to appear in such tables; in the studies checked, an unresolved V gene covers under half of the shortfall, and the cause of the remainder is unknown. The sample profile shows approximately 70,000 clones; less than 80% of them were found once. Around 10% of the sample lies in the top ten. Sequencing used PBMCs. All receptors come from a woman aged 40-49 years in good health and CMV-seropositive.

J is TRBJ1-2 and V is TRBV7-9; D is uncertain. Germline V gene lookup returns CDR1 SEHNR and CDR2 FQNEAQ (reference sequence). V was trimmed by 2 bases and J by 3 bases, leaving 7 bases between them. This CDR3 spans 13 amino acids. CDR3 nucleotides: TGTGCCAGCAGCTTAAATAGCTACTATGGCTACACCTTC. The encoded protein is CASSLNSYYGYTF.

In this sample, this clone turned up once. This sequence joins TRBV4-2 and TRBJ1-6; 8 nucleotides match TRBD1. The V gene end was trimmed by 4 bases and the J gene end by 3 bases; junction bases not matched to a gene: 5. The CDR3 totals 16 residues. Looked up from germline, CDR1 is LGHNA and CDR2 is YNFKEQ. The CDR3 coding sequence is TGTGCCAGCAGCCCCGGACAGGGAAACTATAATTCACCCCTCCACTTT. This sequence encodes CASSPGQGNYNSPLHF.

This clone turned up a few times. The rearrangement joins TRBV10-2 to TRBJ2-5; D may be TRBD1 (8 bases). V was pared by 7 bases and J by 2 bases, with 20 bases between. Germline lookup yields CDR1 WSHSY and CDR2 SAAADI. This CDR3 is 16 amino acids long. The DNA for the CDR3 is TGCGCCAGCACGGGGGGCTACAGGGGGGGACAAGAGACCCAGTACTTC. This gives the protein CASTGGYRGGQETQYF.